Listed below are T cell receptor beta chains from one sample, sequenced in a study of T cell responses to AZD1222 COVID-19 vaccine. Here immunoSEQ multiplex PCR was the method, and the copy in TCRdb shows in-frame clones only, minus some. The table lists approximately 150,000 clones, around 92% of them singletons, with approximately 1.5% in the top ten. The sample in question was peripheral blood, obtained on day 0 of AZD1222 vaccination. The origin of the receptors is an adult in good health. Each CDR3 is given with its conserved first and last residue. The D gene is left open where the match is weak. A clone size is listed for some rows: how often the clone was seen (once, few, many), or a class if it is expanded.

D gene: NA; clone size: few; V gene: TRBV5-1; J gene: TRBJ1-2; CDR3 protein: CASSPGEGLNYGYTF; CDR3 DNA: TGCGCCAGCAGCCCGGGAGAGGGACTCAACTATGGCTACACCTTC
D gene: TRBD1; clone size: NA; V gene: TRBV14; J gene: TRBJ1-2; CDR3 protein: CASSQAAGTGKGYTF; CDR3 DNA: TGTGCCAGCAGCCAAGCCGCCGGGACAGGGAAAGGCTACACCTTC
D gene: NA; clone size: NA; V gene: TRBV3-1/TRBV3-2; J gene: TRBJ2-5; CDR3 protein: CASSHSRARGTQETQYF; CDR3 DNA: TGTGCCAGCAGCCACTCACGGGCTCGAGGGACACAAGAGACCCAGTACTTC
D gene: TRBD1; clone size: NA; V gene: TRBV27; J gene: TRBJ1-2; CDR3 protein: CASSSDRLYGYTF; CDR3 DNA: TGTGCCAGCAGTTCGGACAGGCTGTATGGCTACACCTTC
D gene: NA; clone size: NA; V gene: TRBV11-2; J gene: TRBJ1-1; CDR3 protein: CASSLERDTEAFF; CDR3 DNA: TGTGCCAGCAGCTTAGAGAGGGACACTGAAGCTTTCTTT
D gene: NA; clone size: NA; V gene: TRBV3-1/TRBV3-2; J gene: TRBJ2-1; CDR3 protein: CASSHGPGREKISSYNEQFF; CDR3 DNA: TGTGCCAGCAGCCACGGCCCGGGACGGGAGAAAATTAGCTCCTACAATGAGCAGTTCTTC
D gene: TRBD1; clone size: NA; V gene: TRBV5-8; J gene: TRBJ2-2; CDR3 protein: CASSLAWGQGTGELFF; CDR3 DNA: TGTGCCAGCAGCTTGGCATGGGGACAGGGTACCGGGGAGCTGTTTTTT
D gene: NA; clone size: NA; V gene: TRBV19; J gene: TRBJ1-4; CDR3 protein: CASSTGPGDEKLFF; CDR3 DNA: TGTGCCAGTAGTACGGGACCCGGGGACGAAAAACTGTTTTTT
D gene: NA; clone size: NA; V gene: TRBV6-5; J gene: TRBJ1-2; CDR3 protein: CASSYSTEFYGYTF; CDR3 DNA: TGTGCCAGCAGTTACTCGACGGAATTCTATGGCTACACCTTC
D gene: NA; clone size: NA; V gene: TRBV7-9; J gene: TRBJ2-4; CDR3 protein: CASSSQDYQDIQYF; CDR3 DNA: TGTGCCAGCAGCTCCCAGGACTACCAGGACATTCAGTACTTC
D gene: NA; clone size: NA; V gene: TRBV6-6; J gene: TRBJ2-2; CDR3 protein: CASSTGGTGELFF; CDR3 DNA: TGTGCCAGCAGCACCGGGGGCACCGGGGAGCTGTTTTTT
D gene: TRBD1; clone size: NA; V gene: TRBV5-1; J gene: TRBJ1-1; CDR3 protein: CASSSERGRNTEAFF; CDR3 DNA: TGCGCCAGCAGCTCGGAAAGGGGGCGCAACACTGAAGCTTTCTTT
D gene: TRBD1; clone size: NA; V gene: TRBV28; J gene: TRBJ1-2; CDR3 protein: CASRVTPDRGFYGYTF; CDR3 DNA: TGTGCCAGCAGGGTGACTCCGGACAGGGGATTTTATGGCTACACCTTC
D gene: NA; clone size: NA; V gene: TRBV4-1; J gene: TRBJ2-1; CDR3 protein: CASSHPRDTEQFF; CDR3 DNA: TGCGCCAGCAGCCACCCCCGGGACACCGAGCAGTTCTTC
D gene: TRBD1; clone size: NA; V gene: TRBV11-2; J gene: TRBJ1-1; CDR3 protein: CASSLGVGQGARRDTEAFF; CDR3 DNA: TGTGCCAGCAGCTTAGGGGTTGGGCAGGGGGCGAGACGGGACACTGAAGCTTTCTTT
D gene: NA; clone size: NA; V gene: TRBV5-4; J gene: TRBJ2-5; CDR3 protein: CASSLGQIKETQYF; CDR3 DNA: TGTGCCAGCAGCTTGGGACAAATTAAAGAGACCCAGTACTTC
D gene: NA; clone size: once; V gene: TRBV6-4; J gene: TRBJ2-3; CDR3 protein: CASSEQRTYTDTQYF; CDR3 DNA: TGTGCCAGCAGTGAACAAAGGACTTACACAGATACGCAGTATTTT
D gene: TRBD1; clone size: NA; V gene: TRBV24-1; J gene: TRBJ1-5; CDR3 protein: CAAGQGGNQPQHF; CDR3 DNA: TGTGCCGCCGGACAGGGAGGCAATCAGCCCCAGCATTTT
D gene: NA; clone size: NA; V gene: TRBV7-2; J gene: TRBJ2-2; CDR3 protein: CASSLFSETGELFF; CDR3 DNA: TGTGCCAGCAGCTTATTCAGCGAGACCGGGGAGCTGTTTTTT
D gene: NA; clone size: NA; V gene: TRBV18; J gene: TRBJ2-7; CDR3 protein: CASSRSRSSYEQYF; CDR3 DNA: TGTGCCAGCTCACGGTCCCGGAGCTCCTACGAGCAGTACTTC
D gene: NA; clone size: NA; V gene: TRBV4-3; J gene: TRBJ2-1; CDR3 protein: CASSQDMAGSYNEQFF; CDR3 DNA: TGCGCCAGCAGCCAAGATATGGCGGGATCCTACAATGAGCAGTTCTTC
D gene: TRBD1; clone size: NA; V gene: TRBV6-1; J gene: TRBJ2-7; CDR3 protein: CASSEGGQGMGEQYF; CDR3 DNA: TGTGCCAGCAGTGAAGGAGGACAGGGAATGGGGGAGCAGTACTTC
D gene: NA; clone size: NA; V gene: TRBV5-1; J gene: TRBJ1-2; CDR3 protein: CASSLAATGGEGYTF; CDR3 DNA: TGCGCCAGCAGCTTGGCCGCAACGGGGGGCGAGGGCTACACCTTC
D gene: NA; clone size: NA; V gene: TRBV29-1; J gene: TRBJ2-2; CDR3 protein: CSAPGGGDTGELFF; CDR3 DNA: TGCAGCGCCCCTGGGGGCGGGGACACCGGGGAGCTGTTTTTT
D gene: TRBD1; clone size: NA; V gene: TRBV27; J gene: TRBJ1-5; CDR3 protein: CASSLASGGAQHF; CDR3 DNA: TGTGCCAGCAGTCTGGCCTCAGGGGGAGCCCAGCATTTT
D gene: NA; clone size: NA; V gene: TRBV6-1; J gene: TRBJ2-3; CDR3 protein: CASSESGWYSTDTQYF; CDR3 DNA: TGTGCCAGCAGTGAAAGCGGGTGGTATAGCACAGATACGCAGTATTTT
D gene: NA; clone size: NA; V gene: TRBV7-2; J gene: TRBJ2-7; CDR3 protein: CASSLSAGSYEQYF; CDR3 DNA: TGTGCCAGCAGCTTATCGGCAGGGAGCTACGAGCAGTACTTC
D gene: NA; clone size: NA; V gene: TRBV7-8; J gene: TRBJ2-3; CDR3 protein: CASSRSTDTQYF; CDR3 DNA: TGTGCCAGCAGCCGGAGCACAGATACGCAGTATTTT
D gene: NA; clone size: NA; V gene: TRBV4-1; J gene: TRBJ1-1; CDR3 protein: CASSQSGPRNTEAFF; CDR3 DNA: TGCGCCAGCAGCCAGTCGGGACCGCGCAACACTGAAGCTTTCTTT
D gene: NA; clone size: NA; V gene: TRBV12-3/TRBV12-4; J gene: TRBJ1-2; CDR3 protein: CASSLSQIYGYTF; CDR3 DNA: TGTGCCAGCAGTTTGAGTCAGATCTATGGCTACACCTTC
D gene: NA; clone size: NA; V gene: TRBV5-4; J gene: TRBJ2-3; CDR3 protein: CASSWDSTDTQYF; CDR3 DNA: TGTGCCAGCAGCTGGGACTCCACAGATACGCAGTATTTT
D gene: NA; clone size: few; V gene: TRBV5-1; J gene: TRBJ2-2; CDR3 protein: CASSSRGQGVDTGELFF; CDR3 DNA: TGCGCCAGCAGCTCCCGGGGGCAGGGAGTGGACACCGGGGAGCTGTTTTTT
D gene: NA; clone size: once; V gene: TRBV28; J gene: TRBJ1-1; CDR3 protein: CASSYSTEAFF; CDR3 DNA: TGTGCCAGCAGTTACAGCACTGAAGCTTTCTTT
D gene: NA; clone size: NA; V gene: TRBV5-5; J gene: TRBJ2-5; CDR3 protein: CASSLVGSRPQETQYF; CDR3 DNA: TGTGCCAGCAGCTTGGTCGGCTCAAGACCTCAAGAGACCCAGTACTTC
D gene: NA; clone size: once; V gene: TRBV10-1; J gene: TRBJ1-2; CDR3 protein: CASSESQQGGYTF; CDR3 DNA: TGCGCCAGCAGTGAGTCCCAGCAGGGAGGCTACACCTTC
D gene: NA; clone size: NA; V gene: TRBV28; J gene: TRBJ1-1; CDR3 protein: CASSLGGHFVGNTEAFF; CDR3 DNA: TGTGCCAGCAGTTTAGGGGGACACTTTGTCGGGAACACTGAAGCTTTCTTT
D gene: NA; clone size: NA; V gene: TRBV18; J gene: TRBJ2-3; CDR3 protein: CASSPPPSTDTQYF; CDR3 DNA: TGTGCCAGCTCACCACCTCCGTCCACAGATACGCAGTATTTT
D gene: TRBD1; clone size: NA; V gene: TRBV11-1; J gene: TRBJ2-1; CDR3 protein: CASSLGQGPYNEQFF; CDR3 DNA: TGTGCCAGCAGCTTGGGACAGGGACCCTACAATGAGCAGTTCTTC
D gene: TRBD1; clone size: NA; V gene: TRBV7-2; J gene: TRBJ2-7; CDR3 protein: CASSAGQGASYEQYF; CDR3 DNA: TGTGCCAGCAGCGCGGGACAGGGGGCTTCCTACGAGCAGTACTTC
D gene: TRBD2; clone size: NA; V gene: TRBV5-1; J gene: TRBJ2-1; CDR3 protein: CASSAMGREWTYNEQFF; CDR3 DNA: TGCGCCAGCAGCGCAATGGGGCGGGAGTGGACCTACAATGAGCAGTTCTTC
D gene: TRBD1; clone size: NA; V gene: TRBV11-1; J gene: TRBJ1-1; CDR3 protein: CASSSGRTTGDEAFF; CDR3 DNA: TGTGCCAGCAGCTCGGGCCGAACGACAGGGGATGAAGCTTTCTTT
D gene: TRBD2; clone size: few; V gene: TRBV30; J gene: TRBJ2-1; CDR3 protein: CAWSGGLAVNEQFF; CDR3 DNA: TGTGCCTGGAGTGGTGGACTAGCTGTGAATGAGCAGTTCTTC
D gene: NA; clone size: NA; V gene: TRBV4-2; J gene: TRBJ1-1; CDR3 protein: CASSQAGVELNTEAFF; CDR3 DNA: TGTGCCAGCAGCCAAGCGGGGGTAGAATTGAACACTGAAGCTTTCTTT
D gene: TRBD2; clone size: once; V gene: TRBV2; J gene: TRBJ2-3; CDR3 protein: CASSEYLAASTDTQYF; CDR3 DNA: TGTGCCAGCAGTGAGTACCTAGCGGCTAGCACAGATACGCAGTATTTT
D gene: NA; clone size: NA; V gene: TRBV6-1; J gene: TRBJ2-7; CDR3 protein: CASSESGVNEQYF; CDR3 DNA: TGTGCCAGCAGTGAATCAGGGGTCAACGAGCAGTACTTC
D gene: TRBD1; clone size: NA; V gene: TRBV19; J gene: TRBJ1-1; CDR3 protein: CASSTRTGVDTEAFF; CDR3 DNA: TGTGCCAGTAGTACCCGGACAGGGGTGGACACTGAAGCTTTCTTT
D gene: NA; clone size: NA; V gene: TRBV7-2; J gene: TRBJ2-7; CDR3 protein: CASSQGGGYEQYF; CDR3 DNA: TGTGCCAGCAGCCAAGGTGGAGGTTACGAGCAGTACTTC
D gene: TRBD2; clone size: NA; V gene: TRBV30; J gene: TRBJ2-5; CDR3 protein: CAWSKGVTTSGRETQYF; CDR3 DNA: TGTGCCTGGAGTAAGGGGGTAACTACTAGCGGGAGGGAGACCCAGTACTTC
D gene: NA; clone size: NA; V gene: TRBV18; J gene: TRBJ2-4; CDR3 protein: CASSPGAKNIQYF; CDR3 DNA: TGTGCCAGCTCACCGGGAGCCAAAAACATTCAGTACTTC
D gene: NA; clone size: NA; V gene: TRBV25-1; J gene: TRBJ1-6; CDR3 protein: CASSGSGANNSPLHF; CDR3 DNA: TGTGCCAGCAGTGGTTCGGGGGCTAATAATTCACCCCTCCACTTT
D gene: NA; clone size: NA; V gene: TRBV12-3/TRBV12-4; J gene: TRBJ2-5; CDR3 protein: CASSKPGRQYF; CDR3 DNA: TGTGCCAGCAGTAAACCGGGTCGGCAGTACTTC
D gene: NA; clone size: NA; V gene: TRBV7-3; J gene: TRBJ1-5; CDR3 protein: CASSPQGPQHF; CDR3 DNA: TGTGCCAGCAGCCCCCAAGGGCCCCAGCATTTT
D gene: NA; clone size: NA; V gene: TRBV25-1; J gene: TRBJ2-2; CDR3 protein: CASSYGEDTGELFF; CDR3 DNA: TGTGCCAGCAGTTACGGGGAGGACACCGGGGAGCTGTTTTTT
D gene: NA; clone size: NA; V gene: TRBV6-6; J gene: TRBJ2-2; CDR3 protein: CASSYSIEWNTGELFF; CDR3 DNA: TGTGCCAGCAGTTACTCAATAGAGTGGAACACCGGGGAGCTGTTTTTT